The 22 T cell receptor beta chains presented below share a single source sample, sequenced in a study of T cells after yellow fever vaccination. TCRdb reanalysed the 5' RACE reads using MiXCR and keeps one entry per CDR3 protein. In the table there are about 260,000 distinct CDR3 sequences, roughly 13% of which are singletons. The source material was CD4+ T cells sorted from PBMCs, sampled 45 days after the yellow fever booster vaccination. These receptor sequences come from a young man who received the YFV17D yellow fever vaccine.

This clonotype was detected a few times. The chain employs TRBV7-7 and TRBJ2-3; the match to TRBD1 covers 10 bases. Germline V gene sequence: CDR1 SSHAT, CDR2 FNYEAQ (reference sequence). Germline trimming cut 5 bases from V and 4 bases from J; bases unmatched to any gene: 3. The CDR3 consists of 14 residues. DNA of the CDR3: TGTGCCAGCAGCAGGGACAGGGGTGCAGATACGCAGTATTTT. It is translated as CASSRDRGADTQYF.

The chain employs TRBV7-2 and TRBJ1-5; D unresolved. The germline gives CDR1 SGHTA, CDR2 FQGNSA. The V end was cut by 5 bases, the J end by 4 bases, with 9 bases between. The CDR3 totals 13 residues. The CDR3 DNA sequence: TGTGCCAGCAGCCCGATGGCTAATCAGCCCCAGCATTTT. This sequence encodes CASSPMANQPQHF.

This clonotype occurred a few times. V gene TRBV5-1 combines with J gene TRBJ2-7, with 7 bases matching TRBD1. The J segment lost 4 bases and the V segment lost 3 bases, leaving 4 bases of the junction unmatched. The length of the CDR3 is 13 residues. The germline V gene encodes CDR1 SGHRS and CDR2 YFSETQ. Written as DNA, the CDR3 is TGCGCCAGCAGCTCGATGACAGGGTACGAGCAGTACTTC. This translates into CASSSMTGYEQYF.

V gene TRBV4-3 combines with J gene TRBJ1-4, with 9 positions matching TRBD1. The CDR3 contains 15 residues. J lost 6 bases, V lost 1 base, and 3 bases had no gene match. Germline assignment: CDR1 LGHNA and CDR2 YSLEER. CDR3 in DNA: TGCGCCAGCAGCCAAGCGGGGACAGGGTATGAAAAACTGTTTTTT. Translated: CASSQAGTGYEKLFF.

The table lists this clonotype with a few counts. This CDR3 is CSVGKGVNEKLFF. The CDR3 DNA is TGCAGCGTTGGGAAGGGGGTTAATGAAAAACTGTTTTTT. This chain joins TRBV29-1 and TRBJ1-4, with D possibly TRBD1 on 6 matching bases. Deletions cut 4 bases from V and 4 bases from J, with 10 bases between. The CDR3 runs to 13 residues. Germline V gene sequence: CDR1 SQVTM, CDR2 ANQGSEA.

In its sample, this clonotype was seen a few times. The chain links TRBV5-1 to TRBJ1-4, with 8 bases matching TRBD1. Germline lookup yields CDR1 SGHRS and CDR2 YFSETQ. Losses at the gene ends were 5 bases for V and 5 bases for J; bases not matched to a gene: 11. CDR3 length: 16 amino acids. The CDR3 spells CASSADRAILNEKLFF. The DNA of the CDR3 is TGCGCCAGCAGTGCGGACAGGGCAATTCTAAATGAAAAACTGTTTTTT.

This clonotype showed up just a few times. The chain carries TRBV6-5 and TRBJ1-1; 9 nucleotides agree with TRBD1. The junction had 16 bases not matched to a gene; V was cut back by 4 bases and J by 7 bases. The germline V gene has CDR1 MNHEY and CDR2 SVGAGI. The CDR3 is 17 residues long. CDR3 DNA sequence: TGTGCCAGCAGTTTCCCCGGGACAGGGAGTGGGTCTGGTGAAGCTTTCTTT. It specifies CASSFPGTGSGSGEAFF.

The chain couples TRBV3-1 to TRBJ2-3; D call uncertain. CDR1 is LGHDT and CDR2 is YNNKEL in the germline V gene (reference sequence). The V and J ends lost 0 bases and 4 bases respectively, with 11 bases between them. The CDR3 contains 15 residues. The CDR3 reads CASSQEIQLSDTQYF. CDR3 sequence (DNA): TGTGCCAGCAGCCAAGAAATTCAGCTTTCAGATACGCAGTATTTT.

In its sample, this clonotype was seen a few times. The chain has TRBV21-1 and TRBJ2-7; the table calls TRBD1, which could not be checked here. TRBV21-1 counts as a pseudogene. The CDR3 is 15 residues long. CDR3 bases: TGTGCCAGCAGCAATATTTGGGACAGGAGCTACGAGCAGTACTTC. This encodes CASSNIWDRSYEQYF.

This chain links TRBV6-6 with TRBJ2-7, with unresolved D. The CDR3 has 12 residues. CDR1 MNHNY and CDR2 SVGAGI come from the germline V gene (reference sequence). The V and J ends lost 8 bases and 4 bases respectively, with 12 bases between them. CDR3 sequence: CASGPSQYEQYF. The CDR3 DNA reads as TGTGCCAGCGGCCCCAGCCAATACGAGCAGTACTTC.

This clonotype was recorded many times. This chain links TRBV7-2 with TRBJ2-5; D remains ambiguous. The CDR3 loop spans 12 amino acids. V dropped 5 bases and J dropped 5 bases, with 9 bases sitting between them. CDR1 and CDR2 from the germline V gene are SGHTA and FQGNSA. CDR3 nucleotides: TGTGCCAGCAGCCGGGTAGTGGAGACCCAGTACTTC. Its protein is CASSRVVETQYF.

The genes are TRBV20-1 and TRBJ2-5, with 8 nucleotides matching TRBD2. This CDR3 has 14 residues. Losses at the gene ends were 3 bases for V and 5 bases for J; bases not matched to a gene: 8. The germline CDR1 and CDR2 sequences are DFQATT and SNEGSKA (reference sequence). CDR3 protein: CSARLIGRGETQYF. CDR3 bases: TGCAGTGCTAGGTTAATCGGGAGGGGGGAGACCCAGTACTTC.

The rearrangement links TRBV20-1 to TRBJ2-5; 8 bases agree with TRBD2. V was clipped by 6 bases and J by 3 bases; unmatched bases: 3. The CDR3 is 12 residues long. The germline CDR1 and CDR2 sequences are DFQATT and SNEGSKA (reference sequence). CDR3 loop: CSAGRGEETQYF. DNA for the CDR3: TGCAGTGCCGGGAGGGGCGAAGAGACCCAGTACTTC.

This chain joins TRBV7-2 and TRBJ2-7, with D tentatively TRBD1 (5 bases). This CDR3 is built from 15 residues. The ends were cut back, 4 bases at V and 7 bases at J, with 20 bases in the middle. CDR1 is SGHTA, CDR2 FQGNSA, per germline. This CDR3 reads CASSSMGLNAEEQYF. The CDR3 DNA is TGTGCCAGCAGCTCAATGGGGCTAAATGCTGAGGAGCAGTACTTC. Based on the CDR3 plus reference TRBV7-2 and TRBJ2-7, the full variable domain is GAGVSQSPSNKVTEKGKDVELRCDPISGHTALYWYRQSLGQGLEFLIYFQGNSAPDKSGLPSDRFSAERTGGSVSTLTIQRTQQEDSAVYLCASSSMGLNAEEQYFGPGTRLTVT.

This clonotype was seen only a few times. V is TRBV10-3 and J is TRBJ2-1; no clear D gene. The CDR3 extends over 13 amino acids. Germline V gene data show CDR1 as ENHRY and CDR2 as SYGVKD. V lost 0 bases and J lost 12, with 12 bases in between. The DNA of the CDR3 is TGTGCCATCAGTGAGTCGGTCTCCCACGGGCAGTTCTTC. It encodes CAISESVSHGQFF.

The chain recombines TRBV18 with TRBJ1-5; possibly TRBD1 for D (5 bases). Germline CDR1 is KGHSH and CDR2 is LQKENI. The CDR3 covers 13 residues. With 5 bases removed from V and 6 bases from J, the gap between germline ends came to 11 bases. CDR3 bases: TGTGCCAGCTCAAATACAGGTTCTCAGCCCCAGCATTTT. Protein product: CASSNTGSQPQHF.

The rearrangement links TRBV20-1 to TRBJ2-1, with 11 bases identical to TRBD2. V shed 1 base, J shed 3 bases, and the junction held 2 bases outside the gene matches. The CDR3 totals 15 residues. The V gene's germline CDR1 is DFQATT and CDR2 SNEGSKA (reference sequence). The DNA for the CDR3 is TGCAGTGCTAGAGCTAGCGGGAGGTTCTACAATGAGCAGTTCTTC. Its translation is CSARASGRFYNEQFF.

The chain is built from TRBV5-4 and TRBJ2-3, with 7 positions matching TRBD2. The germline CDR1 and CDR2 sequences are SGHNT and YYREEE (reference sequence). Unmatched junction bases numbered 4, after V lost 3 bases and J lost 0 bases. This CDR3 has 15 amino acids. CDR3: CASSSGTKSTDTQYF. CDR3 sequence (DNA): TGTGCCAGCAGCTCCGGGACTAAGAGCACAGATACGCAGTATTTT.

The gene calls are TRBV20-1 and TRBJ2-5, with a weak D call TRBD1 (7 bases). Looked up from germline, CDR1 is DFQATT and CDR2 is SNEGSKA (reference sequence). CDR3 size: 15 residues. V lost 5 bases and J 6 bases, leaving 22 bases between the germline ends. The CDR3 coding sequence is TGCAGTGCTGGACGGGTACAGGGGAGGTGGCAGACCCAGTACTTC. Translated: CSAGRVQGRWQTQYF.

This clonotype was counted a few times. This sequence joins TRBV4-3 and TRBJ2-2; D is unresolved. This CDR3 spans 18 amino acids. V was clipped by 0 bases and J by 0 bases, with 14 bases between them. Germline V gene data show CDR1 as LGHNA and CDR2 as YSLEER. The CDR3 region is CASSQEPGHGTNTGELFF. The CDR3 DNA reads TGCGCCAGCAGCCAAGAACCTGGGCACGGAACGAACACCGGGGAGCTGTTTTTT.

This clonotype has just a few counts. The chain is built from TRBV5-1 and TRBJ2-7; tentative D call: TRBD1 (6 bases). Trimming stripped 4 bases from V and 3 bases from J, with 11 bases between. The germline V gene encodes CDR1 SGHRS and CDR2 YFSETQ. CDR3 length: 13 residues. The CDR3 loop reads CASSRMTGYEQYF. As DNA, the CDR3 is TGCGCCAGCAGCCGTATGACAGGCTACGAGCAGTACTTC.

The J gene is TRBJ2-7, the V gene TRBV6-2 or TRBV6-3; D gene uncertain. The germline V and J ends were trimmed by 2 bases and 0 bases, with 14 bases remaining between them. The CDR3 runs to 16 residues. Germline CDR1 is MNHEY and CDR2 is SVGEGT. CDR3 amino acids: CASSYPRTGTSYEQYF. The CDR3 coding sequence is TGTGCCAGCAGTTACCCCCGGACGGGTACCTCCTACGAGCAGTACTTC.